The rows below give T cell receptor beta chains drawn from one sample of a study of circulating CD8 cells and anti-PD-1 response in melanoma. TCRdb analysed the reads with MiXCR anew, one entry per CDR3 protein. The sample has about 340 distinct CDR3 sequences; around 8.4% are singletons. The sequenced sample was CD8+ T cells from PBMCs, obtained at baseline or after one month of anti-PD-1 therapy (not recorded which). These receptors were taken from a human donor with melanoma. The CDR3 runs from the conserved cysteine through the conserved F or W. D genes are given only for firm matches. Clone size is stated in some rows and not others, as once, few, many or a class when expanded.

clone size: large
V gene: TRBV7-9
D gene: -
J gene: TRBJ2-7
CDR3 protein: CASSPHGSGIYEQYF
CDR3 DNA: TGTGCCAGCAGCCCGCATGGATCAGGAATCTACGAGCAGTACTTC

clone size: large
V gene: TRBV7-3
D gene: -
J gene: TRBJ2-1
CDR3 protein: CASSLIGSPSSYNEQFF
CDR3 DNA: TGTGCCAGCAGCTTAATCGGCAGCCCCAGCTCCTACAATGAGCAGTTCTTC

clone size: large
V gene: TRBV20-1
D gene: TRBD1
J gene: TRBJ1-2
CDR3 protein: CSARADRGHSF
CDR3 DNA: TGCAGTGCTAGAGCGGACAGGGGGCACTCCTTC

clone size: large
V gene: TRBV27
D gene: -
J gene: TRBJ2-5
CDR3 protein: CASSLYSGNQETQYF
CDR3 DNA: TGTGCCAGCAGTTTATACTCGGGCAACCAAGAGACCCAGTACTTC

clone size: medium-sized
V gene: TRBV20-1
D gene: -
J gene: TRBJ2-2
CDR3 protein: CSARQDLNTGELFF
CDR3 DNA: TGCAGTGCACGACAGGACCTGAACACCGGGGAGCTGTTTTTT

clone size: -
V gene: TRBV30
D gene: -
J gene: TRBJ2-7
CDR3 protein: CVWSVRGTPTSCERYF
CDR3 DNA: TGTGTCTGGAGTGTACGGGGGACCCCGACTTCCTGCGAGCGGTACTTC